This T cell receptor (beta chain) originates from a study of a mutant IDH1 vaccine in newly diagnosed glioma. Germline CDR1 and CDR2: GTSNPN and SVGIG (reference sequence). The CDR3 length is 16 residues. V lost 4 bases, J lost 5 bases, and 15 bases stayed unmatched. Time point reported: baseline, week 1 (first vaccination visit). Treatment of the sample: pre-vaccination baseline after standard-of-care therapy. Donor diagnoses consisted of new WHO grade 3 or 4 IDH1-mutant, ATRX-lost astrocytomas. Note on this clone: Its antigen is undetermined.

Profiled with immunoSEQ multiplex PCR; TCRdb holds only in-frame clones, not every one. The table records approximately 25,000 clones, 93% of them present only once. Points from the study as a whole: The occurrence of vaccine-induced immune responses was seen in 90% to 95% of patients.

The sequences come from PBMCs, collected from a glioma patient treated with radiotherapy, temozolomide or both. The receptor was derived from a man aged 40-55 years with glioma. This chain joins TRBV30 and TRBJ2-3; 7 positions agree with TRBD1. DNA of the CDR3: TGTGCCTGGAACCCCTCGGGGCAGGGGGTCAGAGATACGCAGTATTTT. It codes for CAWNPSGQGVRDTQYF.